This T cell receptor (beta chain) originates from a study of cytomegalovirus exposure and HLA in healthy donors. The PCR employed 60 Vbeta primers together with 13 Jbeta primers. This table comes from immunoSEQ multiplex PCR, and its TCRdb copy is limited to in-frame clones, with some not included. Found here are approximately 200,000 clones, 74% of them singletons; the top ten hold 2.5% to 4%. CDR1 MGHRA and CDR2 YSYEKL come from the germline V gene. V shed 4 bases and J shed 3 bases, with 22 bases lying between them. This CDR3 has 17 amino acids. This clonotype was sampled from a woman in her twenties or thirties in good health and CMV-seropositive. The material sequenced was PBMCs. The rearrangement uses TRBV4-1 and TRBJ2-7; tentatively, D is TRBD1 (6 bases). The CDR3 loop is CASSPNSPGVVYYEQYF. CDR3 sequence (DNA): TGCGCCAGCAGCCCGAATTCCCCAGGGGTCGTATACTACGAGCAGTACTTC.